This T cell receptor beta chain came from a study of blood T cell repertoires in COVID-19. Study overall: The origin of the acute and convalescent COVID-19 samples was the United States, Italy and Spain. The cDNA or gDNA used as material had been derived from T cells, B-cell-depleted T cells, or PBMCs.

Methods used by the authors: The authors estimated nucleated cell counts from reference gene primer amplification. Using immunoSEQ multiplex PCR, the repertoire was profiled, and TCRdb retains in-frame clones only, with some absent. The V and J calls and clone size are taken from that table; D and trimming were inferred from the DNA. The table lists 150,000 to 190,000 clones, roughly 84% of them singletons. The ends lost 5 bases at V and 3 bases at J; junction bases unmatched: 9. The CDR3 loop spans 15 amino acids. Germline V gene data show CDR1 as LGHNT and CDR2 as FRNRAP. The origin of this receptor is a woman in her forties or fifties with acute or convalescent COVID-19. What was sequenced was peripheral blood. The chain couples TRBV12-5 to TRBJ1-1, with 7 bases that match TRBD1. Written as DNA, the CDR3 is TGTGCTAGTGGTCAAGCGACAGGGCATGACACTGAAGCTTTCTTT. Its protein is CASGQATGHDTEAFF.